This T cell receptor (beta chain) is from a study of beta chain features in type 1 diabetes. As for the study in general: All samples combined gave roughly 110,000,000 sorted cells for examination. Study-wide results and caveats: The study found fewer insertions and more deletions at VDJ junctions in type 1 diabetes patients. Among all four CD4+ subsets, Type 1 diabetes patients had TCRB CDR3s that were moderately but significantly shorter.

Germline CDR1 is SGHTA and CDR2 is FQGNSA. The CDR3 sequence is 13 residues long. With 5 bases clipped from V and 4 bases from J, the junction kept 5 bases outside the gene matches. Regarding this clone: Its target is not known. This could be a read error, since a much larger clone is one nucleotide away. The conserved closing phenylalanine or tryptophan is absent in this CDR3, likely reflecting a read error.

Sorted cells reached over 95% purity in every population. Investigators reverse transcribed all isolated RNA, so they sequenced expressed TCRB transcripts. Some clones are missing from TCRdb's copy, which holds only in-frame ones; the method was immunoSEQ multiplex PCR. The data show roughly 130,000 clones, with about a sixth seen just once and over 2% held by the top ten. Material for sequencing was central memory CD4+ T cells from blood. This clonotype was sampled from a man younger than 45 with type 1 diabetes. This rearrangement joins TRBV7-2 to TRBJ2-7; 7 bases agree with TRBD1. The CDR3 region has the DNA TGTGCCAGCAGCGACCGGACAGGATACGAGCAGTACCTC. Its translation is CASSDRTGYEQYL.